Reported below is one T cell receptor (beta chain). Its antigen remains unidentified. The sample belongs to a study of T cells in Graves' hyperthyroidism and ophthalmopathy. Authors of the study amplified TCR beta CDR3 regions from RNA transcripts. First-round RT-PCR targeting the TCR CDR3 was performed with the HTBI primer set. TCRdb reprocessed the multiplex PCR reads with MiXCR, giving one entry per CDR3 protein. Of over 350,000 distinct CDR3 sequences listed, roughly 15% are singletons. Study results and caveats: In simple terms, a model built on 13 V-J features told ophthalmopathy apart from stable hyperthyroidism.

Extraction of PBMCs used roughly 10 ml of fresh peripheral blood. The sequenced sample was blood. This receptor was identified in a young man with Graves' ophthalmopathy.

The CDR3 coding sequence is TGTGCCAGCAGCCCGCCTTCAGCCTTTTATGAAGCTTTCTTT. It encodes CASSPPSAFYEAFF. The chain links TRBV9 to TRBJ1-1; no reliable D call. Germline V gene sequence: CDR1 SGDLS, CDR2 YYNGEE. This CDR3 is 14 amino acids long. V lost 4 bases and J 7 bases, leaving 17 bases between the germline ends. The complete variable domain, with remaining parts taken from reference TRBV9 and TRBJ1-1, reads DSGVTQTPKHLITATGQRVTLRCSPRSGDLSVYWYQQSLDQGLQFLIQYYNGEERAKGNILERFSAQQFPDLHSELNLSSLELGDSALYFCASSPPSAFYEAFFGQGTRLTVV.